Below are 13 T cell receptor beta chains sequenced from a single sample in a study of cytomegalovirus exposure and HLA in healthy donors. The PCR ran on 60 Vbeta and 13 Jbeta primers. TCRdb keeps only in-frame clones here, not all; method: immunoSEQ multiplex PCR. Reported are 74,000 or so clones; the ten largest clones contain approximately 1.5%. Specimen: PBMCs. The source of these receptors is a woman aged 55 to 70 in good health and CMV-seronegative.

The chain carries TRBV5-6 and TRBJ1-5, with 8 bases lining up with TRBD1. The trim removed 4 bases at V and 2 bases at J, leaving 5 bases unmatched. The CDR3 has 15 residues. Germline V gene data show CDR1 as SGHDT and CDR2 as YYEEEE. For the CDR3, the DNA is TGTGCCAGCAGCGGACAGGGTTCCGGCAATCAGCCCCAGCATTTT. The encoded protein is CASSGQGSGNQPQHF.

The rearrangement joins TRBV5-1 to TRBJ2-7; 10 bases are shared with TRBD2. The CDR3 consists of 15 residues. Germline V lookup: CDR1 SGHRS, CDR2 YFSETQ. Trimming took 1 base from V and 6 from J; bases not matched to a gene: 7. The CDR3 DNA follows: TGCGCCAGCAGCTTGCTAGCGGGAGTGGGCGGCGAGCAGTACTTC. It is translated as CASSLLAGVGGEQYF.

This chain links TRBV19 with TRBJ1-1, with 8 bases matching TRBD1. Trimming took 1 base from V and 0 from J; bases not matched to a gene: 1. CDR1 and CDR2 from the germline V gene are LNHDA and SQIVND (reference sequence). CDR3 length: 15 amino acids. Here the CDR3 DNA reads TGTGCCAGTAGTATAGGGACAGGGATGAACACTGAAGCTTTCTTT. Its protein product is CASSIGTGMNTEAFF.

The chain has TRBV6-5 and TRBJ2-7; 14 nucleotides align to TRBD2. The CDR3 totals 14 residues. The germline V gene has CDR1 MNHEY and CDR2 SVGAGI. After removal of 10 bases from V and 12 bases from J, the junction contained 14 bases not matched to a gene. CDR3 in DNA: TGTGCCACTCTGGGGACTAGCGGGAGTTTGGGGCTGTACTTC. Translation gives CATLGTSGSLGLYF.

For the CDR3, the DNA is TGCAGCGTTGACGGACAGGGGGCGGGCGAGCAGTACTTC. This codes for CSVDGQGAGEQYF. The chain couples TRBV29-1 to TRBJ2-7; TRBD1 matches at 11 bases. CDR3 length: 13 residues. CDR1 SQVTM and CDR2 ANQGSEA come from the germline V gene. With V trimmed by 3 bases and J by 6 bases, 4 bases remained unmatched.

This chain connects TRBV10-3 to TRBJ1-2, with D possibly TRBD1 on 6 matching bases. The CDR3 runs 13 residues. Trimming cost V 5 bases and J 2 bases, with 9 bases left between them. Germline CDR1 reads ENHRY; CDR2 reads SYGVKD. CDR3 loop: CAISFDRNYGYTF. In nucleotides, the CDR3 is TGTGCCATCAGTTTTGACAGGAACTATGGCTACACCTTC.

This sequence joins TRBV9 and TRBJ2-7, with 8 bases lining up with TRBD2. The junction had 9 bases not matched to a gene; V was cut back by 1 base and J by 6 bases. CDR1 and CDR2 from the germline V gene are SGDLS and YYNGEE. CDR3 length equals 15 residues. CDR3 loop: CASSVSGGTLGEQYF. The DNA of the CDR3 is TGTGCCAGCAGCGTATCGGGGGGGACACTCGGCGAGCAGTACTTC.

This chain links TRBV6-5 with TRBJ1-2; tentatively, D is TRBD1 (6 bases). The CDR3 length is 15 residues. The germline V gene encodes CDR1 MNHEY and CDR2 SVGAGI. Trimming cost V 5 bases and J 0 bases, with 13 bases left between them. CDR3 protein: CASSTEQGSNYGYTF. CDR3 nucleotide sequence: TGTGCCAGCAGTACCGAACAGGGATCTAACTATGGCTACACCTTC.

V gene TRBV28 combines with J gene TRBJ1-1, with D perhaps TRBD1 (6 bases). V was shortened by 6 bases and J by 1 base, with 9 bases between the two germline ends. The CDR3 is 13 residues long. Germline CDR1 and CDR2: MDHEN and SYDVKM. CDR3 region: CASSRGTNTEAFF. The CDR3 DNA sequence: TGTGCCAGCAGCAGGGGTACGAACACTGAAGCTTTCTTT. Full variable domain (rest looked up from reference TRBV28 and TRBJ1-1): DVKVTQSSRYLVKRTGEKVFLECVQDMDHENMFWYRQDPGLGLRLIYFSYDVKMKEKGDIPEGYSVSREKKERFSLILESASTNQTSMYLCASSRGTNTEAFFGQGTRLTVV.

The V gene is TRBV5-4, the J gene TRBJ2-3; possibly TRBD2 for D (5 bases). This CDR3 has 15 residues. Germline V gene lookup returns CDR1 SGHNT and CDR2 YYREEE (reference sequence). V gave up 1 base and J gave up 1 base, with 10 bases separating them. This CDR3 is CASSLSGPRTDTQYF. For the CDR3, the DNA is TGTGCCAGCAGCTTGAGCGGACCACGCACAGATACGCAGTATTTT.

The chain has TRBV6-6 and TRBJ2-7, with D possibly TRBD2 on 6 matching bases. The CDR3 is made up of 14 amino acids. V shed 4 bases and J shed 6 bases, with 16 bases lying between them. Looked up from germline, CDR1 is MNHNY and CDR2 is SVGAGI (reference sequence). CDR3 amino acids: CASSSVRGSGEQYF. The CDR3, as DNA: TGTGCCAGCAGTTCTGTCCGGGGGTCTGGCGAGCAGTACTTC.

The chain uses TRBV19 and TRBJ2-7, with a weak D call TRBD1 (5 bases). This CDR3 is 16 amino acids long. Germline V CDR1 and CDR2: LNHDA, SQIVND (reference sequence). The V and J ends lost 0 bases and 0 bases respectively, with 12 bases between them. The CDR3 DNA follows: TGTGCCAGTAGTATAGAACAGGCGTTTAGCTCCTACGAGCAGTACTTC. This encodes CASSIEQAFSSYEQYF.

This rearrangement joins TRBV7-3 to TRBJ1-1; 7 bases match TRBD1. Germline loops: CDR1 SGHTA, CDR2 FQGTGA. Trimming at V came to 2 bases and at J to 4 bases, leaving 4 bases not matched to a gene. This CDR3 has 14 amino acids. CDR3 in amino acids: CASSLARGSTEAFF. The DNA for the CDR3 is TGTGCCAGCAGCTTAGCCAGGGGGTCCACTGAAGCTTTCTTT.